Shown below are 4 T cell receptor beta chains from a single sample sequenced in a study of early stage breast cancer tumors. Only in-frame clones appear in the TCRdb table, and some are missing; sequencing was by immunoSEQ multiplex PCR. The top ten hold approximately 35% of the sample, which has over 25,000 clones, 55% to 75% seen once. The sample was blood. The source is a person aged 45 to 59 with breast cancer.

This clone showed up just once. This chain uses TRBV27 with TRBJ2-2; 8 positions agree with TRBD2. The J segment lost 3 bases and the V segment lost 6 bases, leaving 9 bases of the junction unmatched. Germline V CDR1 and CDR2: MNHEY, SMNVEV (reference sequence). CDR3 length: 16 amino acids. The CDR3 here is CASRVLAGRDTGELFF. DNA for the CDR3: TGTGCCAGCAGAGTCTTAGCGGGAAGGGACACCGGGGAGCTGTTTTTT.

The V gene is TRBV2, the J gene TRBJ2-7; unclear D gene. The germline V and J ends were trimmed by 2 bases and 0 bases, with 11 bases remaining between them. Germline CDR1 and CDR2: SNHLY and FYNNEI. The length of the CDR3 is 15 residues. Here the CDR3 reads CASSERQATSYEQYF. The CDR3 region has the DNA TGTGCCAGCAGTGAACGGCAGGCGACCTCCTACGAGCAGTACTTC.

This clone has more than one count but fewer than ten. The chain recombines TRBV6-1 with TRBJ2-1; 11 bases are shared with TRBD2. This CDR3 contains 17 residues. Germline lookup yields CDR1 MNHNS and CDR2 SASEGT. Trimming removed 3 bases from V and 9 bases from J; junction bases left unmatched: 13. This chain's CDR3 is CASSDSKLAGVTGEQFF. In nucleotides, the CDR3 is TGTGCCAGCAGTGATTCGAAACTAGCGGGAGTAACGGGTGAGCAGTTCTTC.

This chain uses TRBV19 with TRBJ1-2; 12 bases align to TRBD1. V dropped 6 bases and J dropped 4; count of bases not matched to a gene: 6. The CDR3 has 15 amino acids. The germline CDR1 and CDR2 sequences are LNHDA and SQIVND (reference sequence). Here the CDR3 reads CASSRDRGLSYGYTF. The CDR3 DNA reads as TGTGCCAGTAGCCGGGACAGGGGGCTTAGCTATGGCTACACCTTC.